Listed here are 29 T cell receptor beta chains from one sample, sequenced in a study of cytomegalovirus exposure and HLA in healthy donors. The PCR employed 60 Vbeta primers together with 13 Jbeta primers. Measured with immunoSEQ multiplex PCR; TCRdb has only the in-frame clones, and not every one. The sample carries 150,000 or so clones, about 74% recorded once. Sequencing used PBMCs. These receptors originate from a male donor in good health and CMV-seronegative.

The rearrangement joins TRBV28 to TRBJ2-7, with D maybe TRBD1 (6 bases). The CDR3 runs 14 residues. Trimming took off 5 bases at V and 7 bases at J, with 18 bases between the two ends. CDR1 and CDR2 (germline): MDHEN, SYDVKM. The CDR3 spells CASSLTGFPGEQYF. DNA of the CDR3: TGTGCCAGCAGTCTCACAGGGTTCCCGGGGGAGCAGTACTTC. Full variable domain (missing parts from reference TRBV28 and TRBJ2-7): DVKVTQSSRYLVKRTGEKVFLECVQDMDHENMFWYRQDPGLGLRLIYFSYDVKMKEKGDIPEGYSVSREKKERFSLILESASTNQTSMYLCASSLTGFPGEQYFGPGTRLTVT.

V is TRBV10-3 and J is TRBJ2-3, with D tentatively TRBD2 (6 bases). The CDR3 contains 16 residues. Germline V CDR1 and CDR2: ENHRY, SYGVKD. The V end lost 4 bases, the J end lost 2 bases, and 16 bases lay between the germline ends. For the CDR3, the DNA is TGTGCCATCAGTGCCCTGGGGGGAGGAGTCACAGATACGCAGTATTTT. Its protein is CAISALGGGVTDTQYF.

This clone has a handful of counts. The chain combines TRBV5-1 with TRBJ2-1, with a weak D call TRBD2 (6 bases). CDR3 length: 14 residues. Per the germline V gene, CDR1 is SGHRS and CDR2 is YFSETQ. V lost 2 bases, J lost 6 bases, and 12 bases lay in between. CDR3 coding DNA: TGCGCCAGCAGCTTTGCCGGGAGTTCCAATGAGCAGTTCTTC. This codes for CASSFAGSSNEQFF.

The V and J genes are TRBV7-9 and TRBJ2-2; TRBD2 matches 15 bases. Losses at the gene ends were 3 bases for V and 6 bases for J; bases not matched to a gene: 8. This CDR3 has 18 residues. Germline V gives CDR1 SEHNR, CDR2 FQNEAQ (reference sequence). Here the CDR3 reads CASSLEGLAGGLAGELFF. The DNA for the CDR3 is TGTGCCAGCAGCTTGGAGGGACTAGCGGGAGGCCTGGCCGGGGAGCTGTTTTTT.

Of note for this clone: One end of the junction does not line up with germline, which may come from a read error. The rearrangement joins TRBV2 to TRBJ1-6; D ambiguous. Per germline, CDR1 SNHLY and CDR2 FYNNEI. There are 15 residues in the CDR3. The DNA of the CDR3 is TGTGCCAGCATTGAAGGACTGCTCTATAATTCACCCCTCCACTTT. Translating it yields CASIEGLLYNSPLHF.

The chain is built from TRBV28 and TRBJ2-5, with 11 bases that match TRBD2. The CDR3 consists of 15 residues. With 5 bases clipped from V and 6 bases from J, the junction kept 8 bases outside the gene matches. CDR1 and CDR2 (germline): MDHEN, SYDVKM. The CDR3, as DNA: TGTGCCAGCAGTGGGGGCGGGACTAGCGGAAAGACCCAGTACTTC. Amino acid sequence: CASSGGGTSGKTQYF.

The rearrangement uses TRBV21-1 and TRBJ2-7; TRBD1, the D gene given by the table, was not confirmed from the DNA. TRBV21-1 is a known pseudogene. The CDR3 runs to 17 residues. The CDR3 spells CASSIIGQGPHGYEQYF. Written as DNA, the CDR3 is TGTGCCAGCAGCATTATAGGACAGGGCCCCCATGGGTACGAGCAGTACTTC.

This clone was recorded only once. V usage is TRBV28 and J usage is TRBJ1-6, with D hard to call. The germline gives CDR1 MDHEN, CDR2 SYDVKM. The CDR3 totals 16 residues. Trimming left V 4 bases short and J 0 bases short, with 10 bases between. This chain's CDR3 is CASSYQRSSYNSPLHF. CDR3 bases: TGTGCCAGCAGTTACCAACGGAGCTCCTATAATTCACCCCTCCACTTT. Full variable domain (rest looked up from reference TRBV28 and TRBJ1-6): DVKVTQSSRYLVKRTGEKVFLECVQDMDHENMFWYRQDPGLGLRLIYFSYDVKMKEKGDIPEGYSVSREKKERFSLILESASTNQTSMYLCASSYQRSSYNSPLHFGNGTRLTVT.

The V and J genes are TRBV7-3 and TRBJ2-1; possibly TRBD2 for D (5 bases). This CDR3 is built from 11 residues. V was trimmed by 2 bases and J by 9 bases, leaving 5 bases between them. Germline lookup yields CDR1 SGHTA and CDR2 FQGTGA. CDR3 protein: CASSLGSEQFF. The DNA of the CDR3 is TGTGCCAGCAGCTTAGGGAGTGAGCAGTTCTTC. Complete variable domain (other parts from reference TRBV7-3 and TRBJ2-1): GAGVSQTPSNKVTEKGKYVELRCDPISGHTALYWYRQSLGQGPEFLIYFQGTGAADDSGLPNDRFFAVRPEGSVSTLKIQRTERGDSAVYLCASSLGSEQFFGPGTRLTVL.

The rearrangement joins TRBV27 to TRBJ1-4; 7 bases fit TRBD1. The V gene end was trimmed by 3 bases and the J gene end by 5 bases; junction bases not matched to a gene: 6. From germline, CDR1 is MNHEY and CDR2 SMNVEV (reference sequence). The CDR3 totals 15 residues. The chain's CDR3 is CASSLIQGVNEKLFF. The CDR3 DNA reads as TGTGCCAGCAGTTTGATTCAGGGGGTCAATGAAAAACTGTTTTTT. The full variable domain, completed using reference TRBV27 and TRBJ1-4, is EAQVTQNPRYLITVTGKKLTVTCSQNMNHEYMSWYRQDPGLGLRQIYYSMNVEVTDKGDVPEGYKVSRKEKRNFPLILESPSPNQTSLYFCASSLIQGVNEKLFFGSGTQLSVL.

The rearrangement links TRBV6-1 to TRBJ2-1; 16 bases match TRBD2. The trim removed 6 bases at V and 7 bases at J, leaving 3 bases unmatched. The germline V gene has CDR1 MNHNS and CDR2 SASEGT. The CDR3 consists of 15 residues. DNA for the CDR3: TGTGCCAGCAGGGGACTAGCGGGGGGGGCGAATGAGCAGTTCTTC. Its translation: CASRGLAGGANEQFF.

DNA for the CDR3: TGTGCCAGCAGCTTAGACCTAAACACTGAAGCTTTCTTT. It encodes CASSLDLNTEAFF. The J gene is TRBJ1-1, the V gene TRBV7-8; D gene ambiguous. CDR3 length: 13 residues. Trimming cost V 1 base and J 2 bases, with 5 bases left between them. CDR1 SGHVS and CDR2 FQNEAQ come from the germline V gene.

This chain joins TRBV5-6 and TRBJ2-7, with TRBD2 as a possible D gene (5 bases). CDR3 length: 12 residues. Trimming removed 4 bases at V and 12 bases at J, with 17 bases between. Germline V gene lookup returns CDR1 SGHDT and CDR2 YYEEEE. The CDR3 reads CASSLLDSEGYF. The CDR3 DNA sequence: TGTGCCAGCAGCCTCCTGGACTCGGAAGGGTACTTC.

This clone was counted only a few times. The chain couples TRBV4-2 to TRBJ2-3, with 8 bases lining up with TRBD2. Trimming at V came to 1 base and at J to 0 bases, leaving 6 bases not matched to a gene. The CDR3 is 17 amino acids. Germline CDR1 reads LGHNA; CDR2 reads YNFKEQ. CDR3 DNA sequence: TGTGCCAGCAGCCAAGTCGCAACGGGGGGGAGCACAGATACGCAGTATTTT. Encoded protein: CASSQVATGGSTDTQYF.

The chain links TRBV27 to TRBJ1-3; no reliable D call. V gave up 1 base and J gave up 0 bases, with 10 bases separating them. This CDR3 has 16 residues. Per the germline V gene, CDR1 is MNHEY and CDR2 is SMNVEV (reference sequence). CDR3 bases: TGTGCCAGCAGTTTATTGGGAGAAGGCTCTGGAAACACCATATATTTT. Protein product: CASSLLGEGSGNTIYF.

The V gene is TRBV7-9, the J gene TRBJ2-5; the D gene is possibly TRBD1 (6 bases). The end of the DNA fits TRBJ2-7 better, so the J call may be wrong. Germline V gene sequence: CDR1 SEHNR, CDR2 FQNEAQ (reference sequence). CDR3 length: 14 amino acids. The CDR3 here is CASSSTGPPYEQYF. The CDR3 DNA sequence: TGTGCCAGCAGCAGTACAGGGCCTCCCTACGAGCAGTACTTC.

The chain carries TRBV13 and TRBJ2-1; D remains unclear. Germline CDR1 PRHDT, CDR2 FYEKMQ (reference sequence). This CDR3 spans 12 amino acids. With 5 bases removed from V and 8 bases from J, the gap between germline ends came to 10 bases. The DNA of the CDR3 is TGTGCCAGCAGCCTTCTCCCCCATGAGCAGTTCTTC. Its protein product is CASSLLPHEQFF.

The DNA of the CDR3 is TGTGCCAGCAGCTTAGCCCCCACTCGCGGCCCGGCCTACGAGCAGTACTTC. It codes for CASSLAPTRGPAYEQYF. V usage is TRBV7-2 and J usage is TRBJ2-7, with no clear D. In germline, CDR1 is SGHTA, CDR2 FQGNSA. Trimming took off 0 bases at V and 2 bases at J, with 17 bases between the two ends. This CDR3 has 17 amino acids.

About this clone: This same CDR3 is encoded by further DNA sequences in the sample. V gene TRBV10-3 combines with J gene TRBJ2-7, with 14 bases aligning to TRBD2. The V segment lost 6 bases and the J segment 5 bases; nucleotides outside the gene matches: 9. Germline-derived CDR1 and CDR2 are ENHRY and SYGVKD. This CDR3 is 16 amino acids long. CDR3 coding DNA: TGTGCCATCAGGTCCGGGACTAGCGGGAGAATAAACGAGCAGTACTTC. Translating gives CAIRSGTSGRINEQYF.

The rearrangement links TRBV7-9 to TRBJ1-2; tentative D call: TRBD1 (6 bases). From germline, CDR1 is SEHNR and CDR2 FQNEAQ (reference sequence). The CDR3 has 12 amino acids. V was trimmed by 5 bases and J by 8 bases, leaving 12 bases between them. The CDR3 coding sequence is TGTGCCAGCAGCCCAGGGGCACGAGGCTACACCTTC. Its translation: CASSPGARGYTF.

This chain joins TRBV27 and TRBJ2-7; 9 bases agree with TRBD1. The CDR3 loop spans 15 amino acids. With 7 bases clipped from V and 0 bases from J, the junction kept 7 bases outside the gene matches. CDR1 is MNHEY, CDR2 SMNVEV, per germline (reference sequence). The CDR3 region is CASTQQGASSYEQYF. The CDR3 nucleotides read TGTGCCAGCACTCAACAGGGGGCGAGCTCCTACGAGCAGTACTTC.

The chain links TRBV19 to TRBJ1-5; D gene unclear. Germline CDR1 reads LNHDA; CDR2 reads SQIVND (reference sequence). CDR3 length: 14 amino acids. The V gene lost 3 bases and the J gene lost 5 bases, with 11 bases spanning the gap. The CDR3 DNA reads TGTGCCAGTAGTATTTTGAGTCGAGATCAGCCCCAGCATTTT. The encoded protein is CASSILSRDQPQHF.

This chain links TRBV19 with TRBJ2-3, with 8 bases aligning to TRBD1. This CDR3 spans 13 amino acids. Germline-derived CDR1 and CDR2 are LNHDA and SQIVND (reference sequence). Losses at the gene ends were 6 bases for V and 4 bases for J; bases not matched to a gene: 3. CDR3 sequence: CASRDRVADTQYF. For the CDR3, the DNA is TGTGCCAGTAGGGACAGGGTGGCAGATACGCAGTATTTT.

V and J are TRBV30 and TRBJ2-1, with 10 nucleotides matching TRBD2. This CDR3 is built from 15 residues. In germline, CDR1 is GTSNPN, CDR2 SVGIG (reference sequence). V shed 3 bases, J shed 5 bases, and the junction held 7 bases outside the gene matches. CDR3 DNA sequence: TGTGCCTGGAGCCCCCCCCTAGCGGGAGACAATGAGCAGTTCTTC. Its protein is CAWSPPLAGDNEQFF. The whole variable domain, filled in from reference TRBV30 and TRBJ2-1, reads SQTIHQWPATLVQPVGSPLSLECTVEGTSNPNLYWYRQAAGRGLQLLFYSVGIGQISSEVPQNLSASRPQDRQFILSSKKLLLSDSGFYLCAWSPPLAGDNEQFFGPGTRLTVL.

For this clone: The junction and the germline gene differ at one end; a read error may be behind it. The J gene is TRBJ2-5, the V gene TRBV4-1; D unclear. The J call could be wrong; TRBJ2-7 is a better fit for the DNA end. Germline loops: CDR1 MGHRA, CDR2 YSYEKL. The CDR3 totals 15 residues. CDR3 sequence reads: CASSEELWSPYEQYF. As DNA, the CDR3 is TGCGCCAGCAGCGAAGAGTTGTGGAGTCCCTACGAGCAGTACTTC.

The rearrangement uses TRBV5-1 and TRBJ2-7; a possible D gene is TRBD2 (5 bases). The CDR3 runs to 16 residues. Looked up from germline, CDR1 is SGHRS and CDR2 is YFSETQ. V was cut by 2 bases and J by 3 bases, with 18 bases left in between. Here the CDR3 DNA reads TGCGCCAGCAGCTTTCAGGAGACGTTTCGGGGCTACGAGCAGTACTTC. Protein: CASSFQETFRGYEQYF.

The chain links TRBV5-5 to TRBJ2-3; D not resolved. CDR3 length equals 15 residues. Trimming stripped 1 base from V and 0 bases from J, with 9 bases between. Germline V gene sequence: CDR1 SGHKS, CDR2 YYEKEE (reference sequence). The CDR3 reads CASSLYPESTDTQYF. CDR3 in DNA: TGTGCCAGCAGCTTGTATCCGGAGAGCACAGATACGCAGTATTTT.

The chain joins TRBV27 to TRBJ2-7; maybe TRBD2 (6 bases). V was shortened by 6 bases and J by 11 bases, with 20 bases between the two germline ends. This CDR3 spans 13 amino acids. Germline V CDR1 and CDR2: MNHEY, SMNVEV (reference sequence). CDR3 sequence reads: CASSPRDSRLKYF. As DNA, the CDR3 is TGTGCCAGCAGCCCTAGGGACTCCCGGTTGAAGTACTTC.

The chain combines TRBV12-2 with TRBJ2-1; the table's D call, TRBD2, was not checked against the DNA. TRBV12-2 is a listed pseudogene. This CDR3 spans 20 amino acids. Written as DNA, the CDR3 is TGTGCAAGTCGCTTAGGTTACACTAGCGGGGGCCCTGATCTCTCCGGTGAGCAGTTCTTC. Its translation: CASRLGYTSGGPDLSGEQFF.